The clone carrying this T cell receptor (beta chain) was seen just once. This entry is derived from a study of blood T cell repertoires in COVID-19. For the study at large: Specimens from acute and convalescent COVID-19 originated in the United States, Italy and Spain.

The CDR3 is 15 amino acids. Between the trimmed V and J ends, which lost 5 bases and 1 base, there was a span of 16 bases. Germline assignment: CDR1 SGHKS and CDR2 YYEKEE (reference sequence). Original analysis: Reference gene primer amplification yielded estimated nucleated cell counts. TCRdb's copy holds only in-frame clones and misses some; the assay was immunoSEQ multiplex PCR. V, J and clone size reflect that table, while D and trimming were determined from the DNA. The profile covers 100,000 to 150,000 clones, with 84% appearing a single time and 17% taken by the ten largest. The sequence came from a woman of 80 years or more with acute or convalescent COVID-19. The chain is built from TRBV5-5 and TRBJ2-7; maybe TRBD1 (9 bases). Sequenced: peripheral blood. The chain's CDR3 is CASSSGTGRSYEQYF. The CDR3 DNA reads as TGTGCCAGCAGTAGCGGGACAGGGAGGTCCTACGAGCAGTACTTC.